Each of the 32 T cell receptor beta chains below was sequenced from the same sample in a study of neurological immune-mediated disorders. Using its own MiXCR run on the 5' RACE reads, TCRdb lists one record per CDR3 protein. The sample records around 64,000 distinct CDR3 sequences, roughly 3.1% being singletons. Source material: PBMCs. These receptors came from a woman aged 45-60 years with multiple sclerosis.

This clonotype appeared many times. The chain has TRBV7-2 and TRBJ2-5; TRBD1 is a possible D gene (7 bases). Trimming stripped 4 bases from V and 7 bases from J, with 13 bases between. The CDR3 consists of 13 residues. CDR1 SGHTA and CDR2 FQGNSA come from the germline V gene. CDR3 in DNA: TGTGCCAGCAGCTCCGGACAGGAGGGGACCCAGTACTTC. Amino acid sequence: CASSSGQEGTQYF.

This clonotype was seen many times. The J gene is TRBJ2-1, the V gene TRBV7-3; 9 nucleotides match TRBD2. Germline V gene lookup returns CDR1 SGHTA and CDR2 FQGTGA. This CDR3 has 15 amino acids. V shed 3 bases, J shed 7 bases, and the junction held 7 bases outside the gene matches. CDR3 in amino acids: CASSLGLALSNEQFF. The CDR3 DNA sequence: TGTGCCAGCAGCTTGGGACTAGCTCTCTCTAATGAGCAGTTCTTC. The full variable domain, completed using reference TRBV7-3 and TRBJ2-1, is GAGVSQTPSNKVTEKGKYVELRCDPISGHTALYWYRQSLGQGPEFLIYFQGTGAADDSGLPNDRFFAVRPEGSVSTLKIQRTERGDSAVYLCASSLGLALSNEQFFGPGTRLTVL.

This clonotype appeared many times. The chain couples TRBV5-1 to TRBJ1-1; D gene uncertain. Trimming left V 1 base short and J 0 bases short, with 10 bases between. Germline V lookup: CDR1 SGHRS, CDR2 YFSETQ. The CDR3 contains 15 residues. CDR3: CASSLLAGMNTEAFF. The CDR3 region has the DNA TGCGCCAGCAGCTTGCTGGCCGGAATGAACACTGAAGCTTTCTTT.

This clonotype was detected ten times or more. V and J are TRBV4-2 and TRBJ2-1; 9 positions match TRBD2. The V segment lost 0 bases and the J segment 4 bases; nucleotides outside the gene matches: 10. The CDR3 consists of 18 residues. CDR1 and CDR2 from the germline V gene are LGHNA and YNFKEQ. CDR3 in amino acids: CASSQDIAGLAAYNEQFF. CDR3 in DNA: TGTGCCAGCAGCCAAGATATAGCGGGACTAGCAGCATACAATGAGCAGTTCTTC.

This clonotype was seen many times. The chain has TRBV6-5 and TRBJ1-2; TRBD1 is a possible D gene (5 bases). V lost 6 bases and J 2 bases, leaving 13 bases between the germline ends. Germline lookup yields CDR1 MNHEY and CDR2 SVGAGI. The CDR3 is 14 residues long. Here the CDR3 DNA reads TGTGCCAGCAGAGAACTTGGGGGGAACTATGGCTACACCTTC. Its protein is CASRELGGNYGYTF.

In its sample, this clonotype was seen many times. The rearrangement uses TRBV10-3 and TRBJ1-2; no reliable D call. Trimming shortened V by 4 bases and J by 1 base, and 7 bases separated the two germline ends. The CDR3 extends over 13 amino acids. CDR1 and CDR2 from the germline V gene are ENHRY and SYGVKD. CDR3 amino acids: CAISVTSNYGYTF. The CDR3, as DNA: TGTGCCATCAGTGTGACCAGTAACTATGGCTACACCTTC.

Ten or more counts support this clonotype. V usage is TRBV2 and J usage is TRBJ1-6; D uncertain. Trimming removed 6 bases at V and 9 bases at J, with 9 bases between. Germline V gene data show CDR1 as SNHLY and CDR2 as FYNNEI. This CDR3 comprises 12 residues. For the CDR3, the DNA is TGTGCCAGCAGGGGGTTTGGTTCACCCCTCCACTTT. Protein: CASRGFGSPLHF.

This clonotype was recorded at least ten times. The V and J genes are TRBV5-6 and TRBJ2-2; the D is unclear. V lost 6 bases to trimming and J lost 7 bases, with 13 bases between them. Germline lookup yields CDR1 SGHDT and CDR2 YYEEEE. The length of the CDR3 is 13 residues. As DNA, the CDR3 is TGTGCCAGCACCCCCCACCTTGGCGGGGAGCTGTTTTTT. Protein sequence: CASTPHLGGELFF. Using reference TRBV5-6 and TRBJ2-2 for the parts outside the CDR3, the full variable domain is DAGVTQSPTHLIKTRGQQVTLRCSPKSGHDTVSWYQQALGQGPQFIFQYYEEEERQRGNFPDRFSGHQFPNYSSELNVNALLLGDSALYLCASTPHLGGELFFGEGSRLTVL.

At least ten counts were recorded for this clonotype. The rearrangement links TRBV29-1 to TRBJ1-3; no reliable D call. The germline gives CDR1 SQVTM, CDR2 ANQGSEA. V was cut by 2 bases and J by 0 bases, with 8 bases left in between. There are 14 residues in the CDR3. The chain's CDR3 is CSVERRSSGNTIYF. CDR3 DNA sequence: TGCAGCGTTGAAAGAAGGAGCTCTGGAAACACCATATATTTT.

There are many counts of this clonotype. This sequence joins TRBV12-3 or TRBV12-4 and TRBJ1-2, with 12 bases aligning to TRBD1. The CDR3 contains 14 residues. J lost 7 bases, V lost 5 bases, and 5 bases had no gene match. The CDR3 protein is CASSTGTGGRGYTF. Here the CDR3 DNA reads TGTGCCAGCAGTACCGGGACAGGGGGCCGTGGCTACACCTTC.

This clonotype was detected a few times. The chain combines TRBV7-6 with TRBJ2-1, with D perhaps matching TRBD1 (5 bases). Germline CDR1 reads SGHVS; CDR2 reads FNYEAQ. Trimming pared 1 base from V and 8 bases from J, leaving 15 bases between. The CDR3 runs to 15 residues. CDR3 sequence (DNA): TGTGCCAGCAGCTTAGACCGACAGATCGGCGATGAGCAGTTCTTC. It yields the protein CASSLDRQIGDEQFF.

This clonotype was recorded many times. The chain joins TRBV6-5 to TRBJ2-6; TRBD1 is a possible D gene (6 bases). This CDR3 is built from 18 residues. The V end lost 2 bases, the J end lost 1 base, and 15 bases lay between the germline ends. From germline, CDR1 is MNHEY and CDR2 SVGAGI. The CDR3 region has the DNA TGTGCCAGCAGTTACCTCCTACAGGGAAGATCTGGGGCCAACGTCCTGACTTTC. Translated: CASSYLLQGRSGANVLTF.

This clonotype came up many times. V gene TRBV7-8 combines with J gene TRBJ1-1, with unresolved D. CDR3 length equals 14 residues. Germline V gene data show CDR1 as SGHVS and CDR2 as FQNEAQ. V lost 5 bases and J 5 bases, leaving 15 bases between the germline ends. The CDR3: CASSPTLTGTEAFF. CDR3 bases: TGTGCCAGCAGCCCGACACTCACCGGGACTGAAGCTTTCTTT.

This clonotype was counted many times. The rearrangement links TRBV7-2 to TRBJ1-1; 7 bases line up with TRBD1. The CDR3 spans 15 residues. V lost 3 bases, J lost 1 base, and 5 bases stayed unmatched. The germline V gene has CDR1 SGHTA and CDR2 FQGNSA. In nucleotides, the CDR3 is TGTGCCAGCAGCTTCCTTGGACAGGAGAACACTGAAGCTTTCTTT. It encodes CASSFLGQENTEAFF. The full variable domain, rest sourced from reference TRBV7-2 and TRBJ1-1, is GAGVSQSPSNKVTEKGKDVELRCDPISGHTALYWYRQSLGQGLEFLIYFQGNSAPDKSGLPSDRFSAERTGGSVSTLTIQRTQQEDSAVYLCASSFLGQENTEAFFGQGTRLTVV.

This clonotype was seen many times. V usage is TRBV20-1 and J usage is TRBJ2-5; TRBD2 matches 9 bases. This CDR3 is built from 13 residues. Germline CDR1 reads DFQATT; CDR2 reads SNEGSKA (reference sequence). V lost 7 bases to trimming and J lost 5 bases; unmatched junction nucleotides: 8. CDR3 loop: CSGEVAGGETQYF. DNA of the CDR3: TGCAGTGGAGAGGTGGCGGGAGGGGAGACCCAGTACTTC.

The chain has TRBV7-2 and TRBJ2-2; 7 nucleotides align to TRBD1. The CDR3 covers 16 residues. The V gene end was trimmed by 1 base and the J gene end by 2 bases; junction bases not matched to a gene: 4. Germline V lookup: CDR1 SGHTA, CDR2 FQGNSA. This CDR3 reads CASSLVGGANTGELFF. CDR3 nucleotide sequence: TGTGCCAGCAGCTTAGTAGGGGGCGCAAACACCGGGGAGCTGTTTTTT.

This clonotype was observed many times. The chain couples TRBV6-2 or TRBV6-3 to TRBJ2-3, with D perhaps matching TRBD2 (7 bases). CDR3 length equals 14 residues. The V end was cut by 5 bases, the J end by 2 bases, with 11 bases between. In germline, CDR1 is MNHEY, CDR2 SVGEGT. The CDR3 DNA reads as TGTGCCAGCAGTAGGGGGGGGCCCACAGATACGCAGTATTTT. Translated: CASSRGGPTDTQYF.

Many counts were recorded for this clonotype. The chain employs TRBV5-1 and TRBJ2-7, with 7 bases matching TRBD2. The CDR3 contains 14 residues. Germline assignment: CDR1 SGHRS and CDR2 YFSETQ. Trimming took 4 bases from V and 0 from J; bases not matched to a gene: 4. The CDR3 here is CASSRGDDSYEQYV. CDR3 DNA: TGCGCCAGCAGCCGGGGGGACGACTCCTACGAGCAGTACGTC.

This clonotype has just a few counts. The chain links TRBV11-3 to TRBJ2-3, with D possibly being TRBD2 (6 bases). The CDR3 covers 15 residues. The V end lost 9 bases, the J end lost 6 bases, and 22 bases lay between the germline ends. Looked up from germline, CDR1 is SGHNT and CDR2 is YENEEA. CDR3 protein: CASDPGGPQGDTQYF. The CDR3 region has the DNA TGTGCCAGTGATCCCGGGGGTCCTCAAGGGGATACGCAGTATTTT.

There are many counts of this clonotype. CDR3 DNA: TGTGCCAGCAGCTTATTGTCAGGGTTCTACAATGAGCAGTTCTTC. Translating it yields CASSLLSGFYNEQFF. J is TRBJ2-1 and V is TRBV7-2; D is perhaps TRBD1 (5 bases). The V gene's germline CDR1 is SGHTA and CDR2 FQGNSA. The CDR3 loop spans 15 amino acids. The V end was cut by 2 bases, the J end by 3 bases, with 11 bases between.

In this sample, this clonotype turned up many times. This chain links TRBV5-1 with TRBJ2-1, with TRBD2 identical over 7 bases. The CDR3 has 17 residues. The V gene's germline CDR1 is SGHRS and CDR2 YFSETQ. Trimming removed 7 bases from V and 4 bases from J; junction bases left unmatched: 17. The CDR3 DNA sequence: TGCGCCAGCTCAAAAGTCCGTCTAGCGGATCAGTACAATGAGCAGTTCTTC. It specifies CASSKVRLADQYNEQFF.

This clonotype showed up many times. V usage is TRBV7-2 and J usage is TRBJ2-3; D may be TRBD2 (6 bases). The germline V and J ends were trimmed by 2 bases and 3 bases, with 12 bases remaining between them. CDR1 is SGHTA and CDR2 is FQGNSA in the germline V gene. The CDR3 is 15 amino acids. The CDR3: CASSLRWGRTDTQYF. CDR3 DNA sequence: TGTGCCAGCAGCTTAAGGTGGGGGAGGACAGATACGCAGTATTTT.

This clonotype was observed many times. The rearrangement uses TRBV5-1 and TRBJ2-7; D is tentatively TRBD1 or TRBD2 (5 bases each). V was trimmed by 1 base and J by 6 bases, leaving 17 bases between them. This CDR3 has 15 residues. CDR1 SGHRS and CDR2 YFSETQ come from the germline V gene. In DNA, the CDR3 is TGCGCCAGCAGCTTGCACGGACGAGGGGACGGCGAGCAGTACTTC. This sequence encodes CASSLHGRGDGEQYF.

Points on this clonotype: A much larger clone lies one base from this, so it may be a read error. The rearrangement joins TRBV5-1 to TRBJ1-2; D call uncertain. The CDR3 sequence is 14 residues long. Germline assignment: CDR1 SGHRS and CDR2 YFSETQ. V was cut by 0 bases and J by 1 base, with 7 bases left in between. The CDR3 region is CASSLVKDNYGYTF. The DNA of the CDR3 is TGCGCCAGCAGCTTGGTAAAGGATAACTATGGCTACACCTTC.

This clonotype was seen ten or more times. This sequence joins TRBV7-9 and TRBJ2-7; tentatively, D is TRBD1 (6 bases). The CDR3 is 15 residues long. The V end was cut by 1 base, the J end by 5 bases, with 15 bases between. The germline V gene has CDR1 SEHNR and CDR2 FQNEAQ (reference sequence). The CDR3 nucleotides read TGTGCCAGCAGCTTAGACCTTACAGGGTATGACGAGCAGTACTTC. Its translation: CASSLDLTGYDEQYF. The full variable domain, completed using reference TRBV7-9 and TRBJ2-7, is DTGVSQNPRHKITKRGQNVTFRCDPISEHNRLYWYRQTLGQGPEFLTYFQNEAQLEKSRLLSDRFSAERPKGSFSTLEIQRTEQGDSAMYLCASSLDLTGYDEQYFGPGTRLTVT.

The table lists this clonotype with many counts. This chain links TRBV18 with TRBJ2-1, with D possibly TRBD1 on 7 matching bases. The CDR3 loop spans 16 amino acids. Per germline, CDR1 KGHSH and CDR2 LQKENI. The germline V and J ends were trimmed by 5 bases and 9 bases, with 23 bases remaining between them. CDR3: CASSSALAGGMGEQFF. CDR3 nucleotides: TGTGCCAGCTCATCCGCACTAGCAGGGGGTATGGGTGAGCAGTTCTTC.

This clonotype has a count of ten or more. V is TRBV7-6 and J is TRBJ2-5, with D perhaps being TRBD1 or TRBD2 (6 bases each). Germline CDR1 is SGHVS and CDR2 is FNYEAQ. The CDR3 length is 15 residues. Trimming cost V 5 bases and J 4 bases, with 17 bases left between them. CDR3 protein: CASSAPLRGGETQYF. The CDR3 DNA sequence: TGTGCCAGCAGCGCACCCCTCAGGGGAGGAGAGACCCAGTACTTC.

The chain links TRBV7-6 to TRBJ2-1, with TRBD2 matching 12 bases. The CDR3 is made up of 17 amino acids. V lost 1 base, J lost 4 bases, and 5 bases stayed unmatched. Germline V gene sequence: CDR1 SGHVS, CDR2 FNYEAQ. CDR3 nucleotide sequence: TGTGCCAGCAGCTTAGAGACTAGCGGGAGTATTTACAATGAGCAGTTCTTC. This encodes CASSLETSGSIYNEQFF.

This clonotype was counted ten times or more. This chain connects TRBV5-4 to TRBJ1-1, with D possibly TRBD1 on 5 matching bases. Germline CDR1 is SGHNT and CDR2 is YYREEE (reference sequence). The CDR3 is 15 amino acids. V was pared by 1 base and J by 5 bases, with 15 bases between. CDR3 in amino acids: CASSLYVRDSTEAFF. The DNA of the CDR3 is TGTGCCAGCAGCTTGTATGTCAGGGATAGTACTGAAGCTTTCTTT.

This clonotype has a count of ten or more. This chain links TRBV12-3 or TRBV12-4 with TRBJ2-7; a weak D match, TRBD1 (6 bases). The length of the CDR3 is 14 residues. Trimming removed 4 bases at V and 1 base at J, with 11 bases between. The CDR3 DNA is TGTGCCAGCAGTTGGGACAAAGGTTCCTACGAGCAGTACTTC. Its translation is CASSWDKGSYEQYF.

This clonotype came up many times. The chain employs TRBV12-3 or TRBV12-4 and TRBJ1-2, with 8 bases lining up with TRBD1. This CDR3 comprises 15 residues. Trimming took 7 bases from V and 5 from J; bases not matched to a gene: 12. Written as DNA, the CDR3 is TGTGCCAGCAAACCGGGACAGGAGGAGCGGTATGGCTACACCTTC. It yields the protein CASKPGQEERYGYTF.

In its sample, this clonotype was seen many times. This chain uses TRBV5-1 with TRBJ2-5; D is unclear. Trimming took 0 bases from V and 0 from J, leaving 6 bases between them. The CDR3 consists of 14 residues. Germline V gene data show CDR1 as SGHRS and CDR2 as YFSETQ. The CDR3 region has the DNA TGCGCCAGCAGCTTGGGGGCTAACCAAGAGACCCAGTACTTC. Translating it yields CASSLGANQETQYF.